Below, 20 T cell receptor beta chains from the same sample are listed, as sequenced in a study of HIV-infected patients and healthy controls. Approximately 510 ng RNA was reverse transcribed with alpha and beta constant-region primers. Separate chain-specific third strand synthesis with multiplexing indices produced the alpha and beta libraries. Each CDR3 protein is one row after TCRdb ran MiXCR on the 5' RACE reads. The sample lists about 15,000 distinct CDR3 sequences, 10% to 15% seen once, with roughly 40% in the top ten. Follow-up blood was drawn about 14 weeks, roughly three months, after antiretroviral therapy began. Whole blood was used without fractionation, so all unsorted peripheral T cells were included. Material: blood, obtained during antiretroviral therapy. These receptors were collected from an adult with HIV infection. The donor label of this sample is uncertain.

In this sample, this clonotype turned up many times. V and J are TRBV5-5 and TRBJ1-1, with TRBD1 identical over 7 bases. The CDR3 has 14 residues. V was pared by 0 bases and J by 3 bases, with 2 bases of the junction left unmatched. Germline values: CDR1 SGHKS, CDR2 YYEKEE (reference sequence). In DNA, the CDR3 is TGTGCCAGCAGCTTGGCCGACAGGGACACTGAAGCTTTCTTT. This codes for CASSLADRDTEAFF.

This clonotype was found many times. The chain carries TRBV11-2 and TRBJ2-3, with 10 nucleotides matching TRBD2. Germline CDR1 reads SGHAT; CDR2 reads FQNNGV. V trimming: 0 bases; J trimming: 4 bases; junction bases outside the gene matches: 4. CDR3 size: 16 residues. Here the CDR3 reads CASSLESGGVADTQYF. The CDR3 nucleotides read TGTGCCAGCAGCTTAGAGAGCGGGGGGGTCGCAGATACGCAGTATTTT.

This clonotype was observed at least ten times. This chain joins TRBV20-1 and TRBJ2-7; D uncertain. CDR1 DFQATT and CDR2 SNEGSKA come from the germline V gene (reference sequence). CDR3 length equals 12 residues. Trimming cost V 4 bases and J 0 bases, with 7 bases left between them. CDR3 sequence: CSAITTSYEQYF. The DNA for the CDR3 is TGCAGTGCTATTACCACCTCCTACGAGCAGTACTTC.

This clonotype occurred many times. The rearrangement links TRBV2 to TRBJ1-6; possibly TRBD1 for D (5 bases). Germline V gene data show CDR1 as SNHLY and CDR2 as FYNNEI. The V gene lost 6 bases and the J gene lost 7 bases, with 13 bases spanning the gap. CDR3 length equals 14 residues. In DNA, the CDR3 is TGTGCCAGCAGAACAGGAGTTGCGAATTCACCCCTCCACTTT. It translates to CASRTGVANSPLHF.

This clonotype was seen ten or more times. The chain joins TRBV10-3 to TRBJ2-2; TRBD2 matches at 9 bases. CDR3 length: 15 residues. With V trimmed by 10 bases and J by 1 base, 7 bases remained unmatched. Germline loops: CDR1 ENHRY, CDR2 SYGVKD. The CDR3 sequence is CATSRTSENTGELFF. Here the CDR3 DNA reads TGTGCCACTTCACGGACTAGCGAGAACACCGGGGAGCTGTTTTTT.

This clonotype has a count of ten or more. This chain links TRBV5-1 with TRBJ1-1; 7 positions match TRBD1. The CDR3 spans 16 residues. CDR1 and CDR2 from the germline V gene are SGHRS and YFSETQ. With V trimmed by 3 bases and J by 6 bases, 14 bases remained unmatched. CDR3 in DNA: TGCGCCAGCAGCTCCCAACCTACGGACAGGACCGCTGAAGCTTTCTTT. As protein: CASSSQPTDRTAEAFF.

This clonotype has a handful of counts. This chain uses TRBV5-1 with TRBJ2-7, with a possible D match to TRBD1 (5 bases). This CDR3 region has 13 residues. Trimming left V 2 bases short and J 3 bases short, with 9 bases between. Germline CDR1 is SGHRS and CDR2 is YFSETQ. Here the CDR3 reads CASSLAQGYEQYF. CDR3 in DNA: TGCGCCAGCAGCTTAGCGCAGGGCTACGAGCAGTACTTC.

In the case of this clonotype: A much larger clone is a single base away; this may be a read error. Given the absence of the conserved phenylalanine or tryptophan at the CDR3 end, a read error is likely. The V gene is TRBV7-9, the J gene TRBJ1-4; unclear D gene. CDR1 is SEHNR and CDR2 is FQNEAQ in the germline V gene (reference sequence). The length of the CDR3 is 14 residues. Trimming left V 1 base short and J 5 bases short, with 8 bases between. CDR3 nucleotides: TGTGCCAGCAGCTTAGACGGGCGGAATGAAAAACTGTTTCTT. Translation gives CASSLDGRNEKLFL.

This clonotype was recorded many times. The chain carries TRBV11-2 and TRBJ1-1, with D possibly being TRBD1 (5 bases). This CDR3 region has 15 residues. The V and J ends lost 6 bases and 6 bases respectively, with 20 bases between them. From germline, CDR1 is SGHAT and CDR2 FQNNGV. The CDR3 nucleotides read TGTGCCAGCAGTTGGGTCCCGGGGCCATATGCTGAAGCTTTCTTT. Its translation is CASSWVPGPYAEAFF.

This clonotype was observed many times. The genes are TRBV14 and TRBJ1-2, with D perhaps matching TRBD1 (5 bases). Germline V gene lookup returns CDR1 SGHDN and CDR2 FVKESK. V was pared by 3 bases and J by 8 bases, with 10 bases between. The CDR3 has 12 residues. The CDR3 sequence: CASSHRDQGYTF. The CDR3 DNA follows: TGTGCCAGCAGCCACAGGGACCAGGGCTACACCTTC.

This clonotype was counted ten times or more. The chain combines TRBV3-1 with TRBJ2-6, with 7 bases that match TRBD1. Germline CDR1 is LGHDT and CDR2 is YNNKEL (reference sequence). V lost 2 bases to trimming and J lost 2 bases; unmatched junction nucleotides: 6. The CDR3 spans 17 residues. The CDR3 DNA sequence: TGTGCCAGCAGCCAACCAAAACAGGGGACTGGGGCCAACGTCCTGACTTTC. Residues: CASSQPKQGTGANVLTF. Combining the CDR3 with reference TRBV3-1 and TRBJ2-6 gives the whole variable domain DTAVSQTPKYLVTQMGNDKSIKCEQNLGHDTMYWYKQDSKKFLKIMFSYNNKELIINETVPNRFSPKSPDKAHLNLHINSLELGDSAVYFCASSQPKQGTGANVLTFGAGSRLTVL.

J is TRBJ1-5 and V is TRBV29-1; D not resolved. The germline V gene has CDR1 SQVTM and CDR2 ANQGSEA. V shed 6 bases and J shed 5 bases, with 14 bases lying between them. The CDR3 length is 13 residues. The DNA for the CDR3 is TGCAGCGTCGAGGACGGGTCCGATCAGCCCCAGCATTTT. Amino acid sequence: CSVEDGSDQPQHF.

This clonotype was counted a few times. This chain joins TRBV10-3 and TRBJ2-2; 10 bases are shared with TRBD1. CDR3 length equals 15 residues. V shed 6 bases and J 0 bases; nucleotides not matched to a gene: 1. The germline V gene encodes CDR1 ENHRY and CDR2 SYGVKD. CDR3 residues: CAISGQGANTGELFF. CDR3 nucleotide sequence: TGTGCCATCAGCGGACAGGGGGCGAACACCGGGGAGCTGTTTTTT.

V and J are TRBV6-5 and TRBJ1-1; no clear D gene. The CDR3 spans 12 residues. V was pared by 4 bases and J by 4 bases, with 7 bases between. From germline, CDR1 is MNHEY and CDR2 SVGAGI. CDR3 sequence (DNA): TGTGCCAGCAGTTCGACGGGCACTGAAGCTTTCTTT. This translates into CASSSTGTEAFF.

This clonotype was detected many times. The rearrangement links TRBV5-1 to TRBJ2-1; D could derive from TRBD1 or TRBD2 (6 bases each). The CDR3 length is 16 residues. The germline gives CDR1 SGHRS, CDR2 YFSETQ. V was clipped by 0 bases and J by 6 bases, with 16 bases between them. Here the CDR3 reads CASSLESGGAGNEQFF. The CDR3 DNA sequence: TGCGCCAGCAGCTTGGAGTCCGGGGGCGCGGGCAATGAGCAGTTCTTC.

This clonotype was counted at least ten times. V usage is TRBV6-5 and J usage is TRBJ2-7; no clear D. This CDR3 contains 12 residues. Germline loops: CDR1 MNHEY, CDR2 SVGAGI. The ends were cut back, 5 bases at V and 10 bases at J, with 15 bases in the middle. In DNA, the CDR3 is TGTGCCAGCAGTACGGATCAGACTGTACAGTACTTC. Residues: CASSTDQTVQYF.

This clonotype showed up many times. V gene TRBV6-2 or TRBV6-3 combines with J gene TRBJ2-5, with D unclear. This CDR3 has 13 amino acids. The germline CDR1 and CDR2 sequences are MNHEY and SVGEGT. V lost 6 bases, J lost 1 base, and 9 bases lay in between. CDR3 nucleotides: TGTGCCAGCAGAGAGACGGTCCAAGAGACCCAGTACTTC. It specifies CASRETVQETQYF.

This clonotype was counted at least ten times. V and J are TRBV7-9 and TRBJ2-1; 7 nucleotides line up with TRBD2. CDR1 and CDR2 (germline): SEHNR, FQNEAQ (reference sequence). The CDR3 extends over 16 amino acids. V shed 3 bases and J 6 bases; nucleotides not matched to a gene: 11. The CDR3 nucleotides read TGTGCCAGCAGCTTCCCGTGGGAGGGCGATTCCAATGAGCAGTTCTTC. Its translation is CASSFPWEGDSNEQFF.

This clonotype appeared a few times. The chain carries TRBV28 and TRBJ1-1, with TRBD1 as a possible D gene (5 bases). V was shortened by 6 bases and J by 1 base, with 12 bases between the two germline ends. CDR3 length: 14 amino acids. From germline, CDR1 is MDHEN and CDR2 SYDVKM. The CDR3 coding sequence is TGTGCCAGCAGGCCCCCGAGGGGGAACACTGAAGCTTTCTTT. It specifies CASRPPRGNTEAFF.

This clonotype has a handful of counts. The chain combines TRBV2 with TRBJ2-5, with D unresolved. CDR1 is SNHLY and CDR2 is FYNNEI in the germline V gene. The CDR3 is made up of 14 amino acids. Trimming pared 4 bases from V and 5 bases from J, leaving 14 bases between. CDR3 amino acids: CASSVQGPMETQYF. CDR3 bases: TGTGCCAGCAGTGTTCAAGGCCCGATGGAGACCCAGTACTTC.